The subject of this entry is one T cell receptor beta chain. Its antigen is unknown. No base quality information exists; no much larger clone differs at one position. The method was the immunoSEQ multiplex PCR assay. Around 92,000 TCR templates per sample were assayed by the deep sequencing platform. Genomic DNA extracted from sorted T cells was the material used for TCRbeta CDR3 sequencing. Per the authors' processing: Clonal analysis of TCRbeta CDR3 data was done in the R programming language. Alloreactive CD4+ and CD8+ clones were defined by comparing unstimulated samples with post-reaction CFSE-low samples. Regulatory or non-regulatory origin of alloreactive CD4+ clones was assigned by matching sequences to the sorted unstimulated Treg and non-Treg repertoires. This is the immuneACCESS table as TCRdb keeps it, with only in-frame sequences that have V and J called. A part of the clones is gone; compared with another copy, unresolved V genes explain less than half, and the rest is unexplained. The D gene and trimming were derived from the DNA, and the V and J assignments and clone size from that table. Counted in this sample were tens of thousands of clones; approximately 79% of them appeared once. The ten largest account for about 0.42% of the sample.

This specimen comes from a study of siplizumab effects on memory and regulatory T cells (dated by TCRdb to the late 2010s). Describing the broader study: The study examined how the anti-CD2 antibody siplizumab affects alloreactive T-cell subsets in allogeneic mixed lymphocyte reactions built from human PBMCs.

Unstimulated CD4+ memory cells were also sequenced in three donor pairs, together with CD4+ naive, CD8+ TEMRA, CD8+ naive and CD8+ effector memory subsets. Sorted unstimulated T cells and proliferating T cells recovered from mixed lymphocyte reactions underwent TCRbeta CDR3 sequencing. Fresh whole blood from approximately 9 HLA-typed healthy donors was used to isolate PBMCs. What the work shows at the level of the full study, not this receptor alone: The cumulative frequency of alloreactive sequences that could be traced back to unstimulated CD4+ memory T cells was significantly reduced by siplizumab. The suppressive function of proliferating Tregs from siplizumab cultures was not functionally confirmed. Because sequences below about 10^-5 frequency were poorly captured, only a minor fraction of alloreactive clones could be mapped to unstimulated subsets. Among mappable alloreactive CD4+ clones, an average Treg-derived fraction of over 60% was observed with siplizumab, compared with 26.9% in control reactions. Greater diversity appeared to be present in unstimulated naive T cells than in memory T cells, and a substantial contribution to the alloresponse seemed to be made by naive cells. For roughly 75-95% of proliferating CD4+ or CD8+ clones, no naive or memory phenotype could be assigned.

In the germline V gene (reference sequence), CDR1 corresponds to SEHNR and CDR2 to FQNEAQ. Trimming removed 5 bases from V and 0 bases from J; the gene matches leave 10 bases unexplained. Its CDR3 holds 16 amino acids, cysteine through phenylalanine. Kept here is only the CDR3 DNA, which spans 48 bases and is read in frame from base 1. This chain is built from TRBV7-9 and TRBJ2-7; TRBD1 fits 7 bases in the junction. Material: memory CD4+ T cells sorted from blood. The sample's cell subset or site label, in plain terms: unstimulated CD4+ memory T cells. The TCR sequence derives from a human donor in good health. Here is the DNA: TGTGCCAGCAGCCCTCACATGGACAGGACCTCCTACGAGCAGTACTTC. Translated, it gives CASSPHMDRTSYEQYF. This CDR3, with the reference TRBV7-9 and TRBJ2-7 proteins standing in past its ends, gives the full variable domain DTGVSQNPRHKITKRGQNVTFRCDPISEHNRLYWYRQTLGQGPEFLTYFQNEAQLEKSRLLSDRFSAERPKGSFSTLEIQRTEQGDSAMYLCASSPHMDRTSYEQYFGPGTRLTVT.